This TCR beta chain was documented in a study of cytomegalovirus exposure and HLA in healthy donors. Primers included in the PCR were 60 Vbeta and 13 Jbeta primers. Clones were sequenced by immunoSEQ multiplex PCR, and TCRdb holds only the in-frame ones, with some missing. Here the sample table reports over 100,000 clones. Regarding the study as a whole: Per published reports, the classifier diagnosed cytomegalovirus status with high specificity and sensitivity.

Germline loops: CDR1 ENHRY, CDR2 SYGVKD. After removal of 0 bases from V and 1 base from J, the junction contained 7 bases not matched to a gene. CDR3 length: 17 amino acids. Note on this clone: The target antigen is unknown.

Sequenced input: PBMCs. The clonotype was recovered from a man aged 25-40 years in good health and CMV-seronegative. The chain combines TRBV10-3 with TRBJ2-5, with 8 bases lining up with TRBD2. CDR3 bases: TGTGCCATCAGTGAGTCGATGGGCGGGGGGCTCCAAGAGACCCAGTACTTC. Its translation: CAISESMGGGLQETQYF.